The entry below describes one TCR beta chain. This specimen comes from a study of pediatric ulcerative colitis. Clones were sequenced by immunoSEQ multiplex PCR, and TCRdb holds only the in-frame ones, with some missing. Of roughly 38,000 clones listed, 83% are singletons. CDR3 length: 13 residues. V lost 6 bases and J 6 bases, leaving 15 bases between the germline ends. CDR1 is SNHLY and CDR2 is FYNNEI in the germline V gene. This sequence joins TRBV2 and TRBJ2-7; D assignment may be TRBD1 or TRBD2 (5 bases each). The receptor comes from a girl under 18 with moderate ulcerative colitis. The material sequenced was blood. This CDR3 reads CASRIGEGSEQYF. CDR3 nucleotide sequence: TGTGCCAGCAGAATAGGTGAGGGGAGCGAGCAGTACTTC.